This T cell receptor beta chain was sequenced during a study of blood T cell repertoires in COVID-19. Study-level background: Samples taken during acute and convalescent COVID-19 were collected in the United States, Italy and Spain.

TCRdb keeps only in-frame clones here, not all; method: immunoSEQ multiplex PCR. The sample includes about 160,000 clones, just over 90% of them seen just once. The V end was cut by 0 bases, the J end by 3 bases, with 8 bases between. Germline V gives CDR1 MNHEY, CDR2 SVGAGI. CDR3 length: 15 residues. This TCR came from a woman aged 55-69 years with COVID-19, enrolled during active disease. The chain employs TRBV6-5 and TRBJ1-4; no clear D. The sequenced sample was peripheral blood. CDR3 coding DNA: TGTGCCAGCAGTTACTCGGAGTGGGCTAATGAAAAACTGTTTTTT. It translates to CASSYSEWANEKLFF.